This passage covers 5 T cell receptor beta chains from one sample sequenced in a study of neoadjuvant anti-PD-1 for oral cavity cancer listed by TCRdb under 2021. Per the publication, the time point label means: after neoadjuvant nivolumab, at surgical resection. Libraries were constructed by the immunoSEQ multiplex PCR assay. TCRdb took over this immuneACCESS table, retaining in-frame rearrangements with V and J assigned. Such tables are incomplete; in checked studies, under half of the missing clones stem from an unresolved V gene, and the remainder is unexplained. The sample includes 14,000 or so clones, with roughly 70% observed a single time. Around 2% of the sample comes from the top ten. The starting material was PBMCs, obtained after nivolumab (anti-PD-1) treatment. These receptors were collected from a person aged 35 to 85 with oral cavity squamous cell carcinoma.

CDR3 residues: CASSERGERRSRQYF. CDR3 DNA: TGTGCCAGCAGTGAGCGGGGGGAACGAAGAAGTAGGCAGTACTTC. The chain links TRBV25-1 to TRBJ2-7, with 8 bases lining up with TRBD2. Trimming removed 3 bases from V and 9 bases from J; junction bases left unmatched: 13. Germline CDR1 is MGHDK and CDR2 is SYGVNS. This CDR3 is 15 amino acids long.

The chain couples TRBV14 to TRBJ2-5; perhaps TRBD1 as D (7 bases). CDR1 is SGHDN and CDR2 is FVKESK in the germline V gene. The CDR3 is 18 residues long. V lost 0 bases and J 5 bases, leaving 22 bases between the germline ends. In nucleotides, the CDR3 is TGTGCCAGCAGCCAAGAGGAGACAGGGTGGGACTTGGGCGAGACCCAGTACTTC. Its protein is CASSQEETGWDLGETQYF.

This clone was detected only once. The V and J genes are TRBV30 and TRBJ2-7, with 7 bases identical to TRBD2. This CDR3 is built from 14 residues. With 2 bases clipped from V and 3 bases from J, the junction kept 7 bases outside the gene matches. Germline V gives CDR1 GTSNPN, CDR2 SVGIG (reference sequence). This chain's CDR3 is CAWSRASGYYEQYF. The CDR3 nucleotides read TGTGCCTGGAGTCGGGCTAGCGGATACTACGAGCAGTACTTC.

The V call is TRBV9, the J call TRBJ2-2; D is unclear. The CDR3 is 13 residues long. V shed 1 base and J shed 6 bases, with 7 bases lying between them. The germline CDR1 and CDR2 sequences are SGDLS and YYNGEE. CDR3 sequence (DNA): TGTGCCAGCAGCGTAACCCCATCCGGGGAGCTGTTTTTT. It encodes CASSVTPSGELFF.

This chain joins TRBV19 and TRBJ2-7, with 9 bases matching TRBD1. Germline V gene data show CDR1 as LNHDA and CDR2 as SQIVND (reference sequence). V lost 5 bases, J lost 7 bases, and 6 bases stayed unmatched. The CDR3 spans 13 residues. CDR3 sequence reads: CASSPWTGDEQYF. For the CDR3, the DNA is TGTGCCAGTAGTCCTTGGACAGGGGATGAGCAGTACTTC.